The 20 T cell receptor beta chains in this list originate from one sample, sequenced in a study of radiation and T cells in renal cell carcinoma (TCRdb year 2020). The protocol used for the library was the immunoSEQ multiplex PCR assay. TCRdb mirrors the immuneACCESS table, restricted to in-frame sequences. Some clones are absent from its copies; in checked studies, under half trace to an unresolved V gene, and the reason for the others is unknown. The sample table shows 100,000 to 150,000 clones, and approximately 90% are seen once. The leading ten clones occupy 4.5% to 7.5% of the sample. The time point label, read with the paper, signifies: blood 2 weeks post-SBRT. The treatment or condition label corresponds to: 15 Gy SBRT to primary tumor, nephrectomy 4 weeks later. The material was blood, obtained from a patient whose treatment included radiotherapy and nephrectomy. The receptor set was obtained from a woman aged 70-85 years with renal cell carcinoma.

The chain joins TRBV19 to TRBJ2-2; 10 bases match TRBD2. After removal of 3 bases from V and 1 base from J, the junction contained 2 bases not matched to a gene. Per germline, CDR1 LNHDA and CDR2 SQIVND (reference sequence). This CDR3 contains 16 residues. The CDR3 DNA reads TGTGCCAGTAGTATCTCTAGCGGGGGGAACACCGGGGAGCTGTTTTTT. Its translation: CASSISSGGNTGELFF.

CDR3 amino acids: CASSLIGMNEKLFF. The DNA for the CDR3 is TGTGCCAGCAGTTTAATAGGAATGAATGAAAAACTGTTTTTT. The chain joins TRBV28 to TRBJ1-4; unclear D gene. Trimming removed 2 bases from V and 5 bases from J, with 9 bases in between. Germline loops: CDR1 MDHEN, CDR2 SYDVKM. The CDR3 has 14 residues.

V gene TRBV5-1 combines with J gene TRBJ2-1, with TRBD2 identical over 10 bases. The CDR3 contains 16 residues. The germline V gene encodes CDR1 SGHRS and CDR2 YFSETQ. The V gene end was trimmed by 0 bases and the J gene end by 8 bases; junction bases not matched to a gene: 8. CDR3 nucleotide sequence: TGCGCCAGCAGCTTGGTTGGTGCTAGCGGGGGCTATGAGCAGTTCTTC. It encodes CASSLVGASGGYEQFF.

The chain couples TRBV13 to TRBJ2-3; 12 nucleotides match TRBD2. CDR1 and CDR2 from the germline V gene are PRHDT and FYEKMQ (reference sequence). CDR3 length: 18 amino acids. Trimming at V came to 0 bases and at J to 5 bases, leaving 9 bases not matched to a gene. The CDR3 region is CASSLGQTSGGPVDTQYF. The CDR3, as DNA: TGTGCCAGCAGCTTAGGGCAAACTAGCGGGGGGCCGGTAGATACGCAGTATTTT. Looking up the rest from reference TRBV13 and TRBJ2-3 gives the full variable domain: AAGVIQSPRHLIKEKRETATLKCYPIPRHDTVYWYQQGPGQDPQFLISFYEKMQSDKGSIPDRFSAQQFSDYHSELNMSSLELGDSALYFCASSLGQTSGGPVDTQYFGPGTRLTVL.

This chain joins TRBV28 and TRBJ2-1; D uncertain. Germline CDR1 reads MDHEN; CDR2 reads SYDVKM. This CDR3 is built from 11 residues. Between the trimmed V and J ends, which lost 5 bases and 10 bases, there was a span of 9 bases. The CDR3 nucleotides are TGTGCCAGCAGTCTCCCAACCGAGCAGTTCTTC. Protein product: CASSLPTEQFF.

V gene TRBV6-5 combines with J gene TRBJ1-5; D uncertain. The CDR3 runs to 14 residues. Trimming shortened V by 7 bases and J by 1 base, and 11 bases separated the two germline ends. Germline assignment: CDR1 MNHEY and CDR2 SVGAGI. In nucleotides, the CDR3 is TGTGCCAGCACCCATTTTTCAAGCAATCAGCCCCAGCATTTT. It is translated as CASTHFSSNQPQHF.

The chain links TRBV5-8 to TRBJ2-7; 12 bases map to TRBD2. The CDR3 is made up of 17 amino acids. Germline CDR1 reads SGHTS; CDR2 reads YDEGEE. V gave up 4 bases and J gave up 2 bases; unmatched junction bases: 10. CDR3 bases: TGTGCCAGCAGCATGCAATTTAGGACTAGCGGGGCCTACGAGCAGTACTTC. Translation gives CASSMQFRTSGAYEQYF.

This rearrangement joins TRBV2 to TRBJ2-5; D not certain. Trimming removed 0 bases at V and 5 bases at J, with 10 bases between. This CDR3 has 14 amino acids. CDR1 and CDR2 (germline): SNHLY, FYNNEI. As DNA, the CDR3 is TGTGCCAGCAGTGAAGCGCGAGGCAGGGAGACCCAGTACTTC. As protein: CASSEARGRETQYF.

V is TRBV5-4 and J is TRBJ2-2, with D maybe TRBD1 (6 bases). There are 15 residues in the CDR3. The germline V and J ends were trimmed by 4 bases and 6 bases, with 16 bases remaining between them. Germline V gene lookup returns CDR1 SGHNT and CDR2 YYREEE (reference sequence). The CDR3 DNA follows: TGTGCCAGCAGCGGCTTACAGGGTCCCCCCGGGGAGCTGTTTTTT. Its translation is CASSGLQGPPGELFF.

J is TRBJ1-1 and V is TRBV29-1, with D unresolved. This CDR3 has 12 amino acids. The V gene's germline CDR1 is SQVTM and CDR2 ANQGSEA. Trimming took off 5 bases at V and 5 bases at J, with 12 bases between the two ends. The CDR3 here is CSVSLMETEAFF. The CDR3 DNA follows: TGCAGCGTTTCTCTCATGGAAACTGAAGCTTTCTTT.

The V gene is TRBV7-8, the J gene TRBJ1-1; D perhaps matches TRBD1 (5 bases). The CDR3 extends over 14 amino acids. With 9 bases removed from V and 3 bases from J, the gap between germline ends came to 17 bases. Looked up from germline, CDR1 is SGHVS and CDR2 is FQNEAQ. In nucleotides, the CDR3 is TGTGCCAGTTCTCAAGGGGAGTGGTACACTGAAGCTTTCTTT. This gives the protein CASSQGEWYTEAFF.

This clone was recorded only once. The J gene is TRBJ2-5, the V gene TRBV7-9; 13 nucleotides match TRBD2. This CDR3 contains 17 residues. Germline CDR1 is SEHNR and CDR2 is FQNEAQ (reference sequence). The V segment lost 4 bases and the J segment 3 bases; nucleotides outside the gene matches: 8. For the CDR3, the DNA is TGTGCCAGCAGCTCCGCCCTGGGACTAGCGGGGAAAGAGACCCAGTACTTC. Translating it yields CASSSALGLAGKETQYF.

The rearrangement links TRBV6-6 to TRBJ1-1; D uncertain. Germline V gene lookup returns CDR1 MNHNY and CDR2 SVGAGI (reference sequence). Trimming removed 2 bases from V and 5 bases from J, with 6 bases in between. This CDR3 is 12 amino acids long. CDR3 in DNA: TGTGCCAGCAGTTACGGCGCGACTGAAGCTTTCTTT. This codes for CASSYGATEAFF.

The chain combines TRBV19 with TRBJ1-5, with 11 nucleotides matching TRBD1. Germline CDR1 is LNHDA and CDR2 is SQIVND (reference sequence). J was trimmed by 2 bases and V by 10 bases; bases with no gene match: 10. The CDR3 runs to 16 residues. The CDR3 nucleotides are TGTGCCACTTGTCGGACAGGGGGCTGGGGCAATCAGCCCCAGCATTTT. Translation gives CATCRTGGWGNQPQHF.

This chain joins TRBV20-1 and TRBJ2-7, with D uncertain. V was clipped by 7 bases and J by 5 bases, with 12 bases between them. Germline V gives CDR1 DFQATT, CDR2 SNEGSKA (reference sequence). The CDR3 is 11 amino acids. CDR3 protein: CSGHSGNEQYF. The DNA of the CDR3 is TGCAGTGGTCACAGTGGAAACGAGCAGTACTTC.

In its sample, this clone was seen a few times. The V and J genes are TRBV6-5 and TRBJ1-5; 10 bases fit TRBD1. With 5 bases clipped from V and 6 bases from J, the junction kept 1 base outside the gene matches. The CDR3 is 13 residues long. CDR1 is MNHEY and CDR2 is SVGAGI in the germline V gene. CDR3 in amino acids: CASSRTGGQPQHF. CDR3 DNA sequence: TGTGCCAGCAGTCGGACAGGGGGTCAGCCCCAGCATTTT.

This sequence joins TRBV10-3 and TRBJ1-1; TRBD1 aligns across 9 bases. V lost 3 bases to trimming and J lost 11 bases; unmatched junction nucleotides: 7. Germline CDR1 is ENHRY and CDR2 is SYGVKD. This CDR3 is 13 amino acids long. The CDR3 sequence is CAISDSTGGVAFF. In DNA form, the CDR3 reads TGTGCCATCAGTGATTCGACAGGGGGGGTGGCTTTCTTT.

Only a few counts were recorded for this clone. V is TRBV2 and J is TRBJ1-1; D may be TRBD1 (6 bases). Germline lookup yields CDR1 SNHLY and CDR2 FYNNEI. Deletions cut 10 bases from V and 1 base from J, with 19 bases between. The CDR3 loop spans 15 amino acids. CDR3 amino acids: CAKDGMTGQNTEAFF. The CDR3 DNA follows: TGTGCCAAAGACGGTATGACAGGACAGAACACTGAAGCTTTCTTT.

The genes are TRBV4-2 and TRBJ2-3; D gene ambiguous. The CDR3 has 15 residues. Per the germline V gene, CDR1 is LGHNA and CDR2 is YNFKEQ. Trimming removed 1 base from V and 2 bases from J, with 10 bases in between. CDR3 sequence (DNA): TGTGCCAGCAGCCAAGGTGTTCCCTTCACAGATACGCAGTATTTT. Amino acids: CASSQGVPFTDTQYF.

DNA of the CDR3: TGTGCCAGCAGCTTAGCGGGGGGGAGGTACGAGCAGTACTTC. Amino acid sequence: CASSLAGGRYEQYF. This chain uses TRBV11-2 with TRBJ2-7; 8 nucleotides match TRBD2. Trimming cost V 1 base and J 4 bases; bases outside gene matches: 3. CDR1 is SGHAT and CDR2 is FQNNGV in the germline V gene. The CDR3 contains 14 residues.